This T cell receptor beta chain was documented in a study of blood T cell repertoires in COVID-19. In the study overall: Samples of COVID-19 (acute and convalescent) were obtained from the United States, Italy and Spain.

CDR1 and CDR2 from the germline V gene are SGHDT and YYEEEE. The CDR3 covers 16 residues. J gave up 8 bases and V 6 bases, and 13 bases lay outside the gene matches. How the authors handled the data: Estimation of nucleated cell counts was performed using reference gene primer amplification. TCRdb's copy holds only in-frame clones and misses some; the assay was immunoSEQ multiplex PCR. That table gives V, J and clone size, and the DNA gave D and trimming. The sample has 290,000 or so clones; approximately 82% are singletons. The study recruited people aged about 18 to 89 years across under 25 US areas. Exposed study participants had met a COVID-19 case within 2 weeks before entry.

This receptor was obtained from a man between 35 and 55 years old who had been exposed to COVID-19. Sequencing was done on a sample of PBMCs or T cells enriched from blood (not recorded which). This chain uses TRBV5-6 with TRBJ2-1; 11 bases fit TRBD2. In DNA form, the CDR3 reads TGTGCCAGCAACTCTCCTGGACTAGCGGGCGGCTATGAGCAGTTCTTC. It translates to CASNSPGLAGGYEQFF. The whole variable domain, remainder taken from reference TRBV5-6 and TRBJ2-1, is DAGVTQSPTHLIKTRGQQVTLRCSPKSGHDTVSWYQQALGQGPQFIFQYYEEEERQRGNFPDRFSGHQFPNYSSELNVNALLLGDSALYLCASNSPGLAGGYEQFFGPGTRLTVL.